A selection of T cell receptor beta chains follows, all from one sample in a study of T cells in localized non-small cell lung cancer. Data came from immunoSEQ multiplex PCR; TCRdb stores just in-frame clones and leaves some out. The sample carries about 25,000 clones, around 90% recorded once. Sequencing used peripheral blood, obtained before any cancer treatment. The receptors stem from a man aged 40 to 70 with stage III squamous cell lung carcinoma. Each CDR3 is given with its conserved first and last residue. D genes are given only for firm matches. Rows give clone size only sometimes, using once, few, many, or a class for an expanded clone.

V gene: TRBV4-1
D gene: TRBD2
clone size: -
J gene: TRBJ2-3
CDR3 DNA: TGCGCCAGCAGCCAAGACGATAGCGGGGGCCTGCGAGATACGCAGTATTTT
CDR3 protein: CASSQDDSGGLRDTQYF

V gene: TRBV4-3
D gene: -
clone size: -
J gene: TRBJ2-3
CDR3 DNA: TGCGCCAGCAGCCAAGGTCTAAATACGCAGTATTTT
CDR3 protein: CASSQGLNTQYF

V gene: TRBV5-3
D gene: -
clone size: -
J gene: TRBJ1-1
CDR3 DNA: TGTGCCAGAATCCATCATGCTGAAGCTTTCTTT
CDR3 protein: CARIHHAEAFF

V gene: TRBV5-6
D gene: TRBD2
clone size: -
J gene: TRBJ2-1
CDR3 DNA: TGTGCCAGCAGCACCCCAGCTTCCGGACTAGCCTACAATGAGCAGTTCTTC
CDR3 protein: CASSTPASGLAYNEQFF

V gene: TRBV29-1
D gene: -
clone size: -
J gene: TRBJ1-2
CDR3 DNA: TGCAGCGTTTATGCCACGGGTCGGGGCTACACCTTC
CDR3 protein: CSVYATGRGYTF

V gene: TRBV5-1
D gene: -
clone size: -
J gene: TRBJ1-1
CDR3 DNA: TGCGCCAGCAGCCTGGACACAGGCACTGAAGCTTTCTTT
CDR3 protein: CASSLDTGTEAFF

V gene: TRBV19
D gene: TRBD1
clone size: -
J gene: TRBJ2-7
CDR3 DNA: TGTGCCAGTAGTCCTGGACAGGCTTTCTACGAGCAGTACTTC
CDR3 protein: CASSPGQAFYEQYF

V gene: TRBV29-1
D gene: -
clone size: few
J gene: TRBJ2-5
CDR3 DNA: TGCAGCGTTAGCAGGTCCGCGGGGACCCAGTACTTC
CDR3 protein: CSVSRSAGTQYF

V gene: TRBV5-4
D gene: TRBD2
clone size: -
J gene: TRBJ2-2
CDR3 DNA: TGTGCCAGCAGCTCCATTCGCGGGAGCGGCGGGGAGCTGTTTTTT
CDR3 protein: CASSSIRGSGGELFF

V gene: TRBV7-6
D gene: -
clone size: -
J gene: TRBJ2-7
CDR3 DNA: TGTGCCAGCAGCTTACTCCGGGACGGGCCGCCCTACGAGCAGTACTTC
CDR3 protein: CASSLLRDGPPYEQYF

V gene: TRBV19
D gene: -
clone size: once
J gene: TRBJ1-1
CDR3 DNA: TGTGCCAGTAGGCATCCGGGACTCCAGGAAACTGAAGCTTTCTTT
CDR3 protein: CASRHPGLQETEAFF

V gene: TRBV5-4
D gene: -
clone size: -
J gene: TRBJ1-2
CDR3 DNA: TGTGCCAGCAGCTTGGGGGGGGTTGATGGCTATGGCTACACCTTC
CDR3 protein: CASSLGGVDGYGYTF

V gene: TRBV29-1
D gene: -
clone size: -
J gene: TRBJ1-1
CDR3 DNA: TGCAGCGTGACGGACATTGGCTATTCCATGAACACTGAAGCTTTCTTT
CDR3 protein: CSVTDIGYSMNTEAFF

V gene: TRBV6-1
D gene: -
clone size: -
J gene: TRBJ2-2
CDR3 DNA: TGTGCCAGCAGAGCCGGGGAGCTGTTTTTT
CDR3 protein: CASRAGELFF

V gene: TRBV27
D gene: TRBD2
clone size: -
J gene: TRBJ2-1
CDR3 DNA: TGTGCCAGCAGTTCACCTCTGCGGGGGAATGAGCAGTTCTTC
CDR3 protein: CASSSPLRGNEQFF

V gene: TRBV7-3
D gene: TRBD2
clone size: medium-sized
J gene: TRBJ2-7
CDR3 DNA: TGTGCCAGCAGCTTAACGGGCGGGAGCTATGGCGAGCAGTACTTC
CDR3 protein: CASSLTGGSYGEQYF

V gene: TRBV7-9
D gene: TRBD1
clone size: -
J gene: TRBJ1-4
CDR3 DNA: TGTGCCAGCAGCTTGGACAGGGGGTATGCTAATGAAAAACTGTTTTTT
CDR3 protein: CASSLDRGYANEKLFF

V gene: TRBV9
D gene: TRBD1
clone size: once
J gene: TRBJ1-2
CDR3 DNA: TGTGCCAGCAGCCCCGGGACAGGTGGAGGCTACACCTTC
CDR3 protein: CASSPGTGGGYTF

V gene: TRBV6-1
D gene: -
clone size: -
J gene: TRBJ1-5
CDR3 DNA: TGTGCCAGCAGTCAGGGATTGGAACAGCCCCAGCATTTT
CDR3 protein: CASSQGLEQPQHF

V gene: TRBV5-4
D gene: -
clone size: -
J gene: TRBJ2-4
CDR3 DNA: TGTGCCAGCAGCCCAGACATCGCCGAAAACATTCAGTACTTC
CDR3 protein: CASSPDIAENIQYF

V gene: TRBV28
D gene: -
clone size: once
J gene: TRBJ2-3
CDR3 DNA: TGTGCCAGCAGTAGGGACAGCACAGATACGCAGTATTTT
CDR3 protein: CASSRDSTDTQYF

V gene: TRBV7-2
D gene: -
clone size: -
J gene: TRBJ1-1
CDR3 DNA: TGTGCCAGCAGCCCCAAGGTTGAAGCTTTCTTT
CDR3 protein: CASSPKVEAFF

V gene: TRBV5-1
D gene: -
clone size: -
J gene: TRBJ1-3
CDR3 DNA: TGCGCCAGCAGCTTGGCGTATGGGGGTTCGGCTGGAAACACCATATATTTT
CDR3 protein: CASSLAYGGSAGNTIYF

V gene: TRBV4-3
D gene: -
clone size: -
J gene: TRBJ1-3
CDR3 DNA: TGCGCCAGCAGCCAAGTTAGGCAGGGGTCGAAACACCATATATTT
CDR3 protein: CASSQVRQGSKHHIF

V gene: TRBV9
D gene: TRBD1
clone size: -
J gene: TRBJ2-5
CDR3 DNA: TGTGCCAGCAGCGTAGAGGGACAGGGGGCGCGTGAGCAGTACTTC
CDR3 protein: CASSVEGQGAREQYF

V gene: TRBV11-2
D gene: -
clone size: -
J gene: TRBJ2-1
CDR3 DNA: TGTGCCAGCAGCTTAGGCACGGCGGGTGAGCAGTTCTTC
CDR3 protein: CASSLGTAGEQFF

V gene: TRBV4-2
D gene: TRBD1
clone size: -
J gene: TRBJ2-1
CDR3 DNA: TGTGCCAGCAGCCCGGACAGGGGGACCTACAATGAGCAGTTCTTC
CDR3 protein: CASSPDRGTYNEQFF

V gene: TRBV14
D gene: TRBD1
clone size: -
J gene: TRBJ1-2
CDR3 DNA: TGTGCCAGCAGCGGTCCGGGACAGGGCTATGGCTACACCTTC
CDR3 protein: CASSGPGQGYGYTF

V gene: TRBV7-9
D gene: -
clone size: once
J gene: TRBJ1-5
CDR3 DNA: TGTGCCAGCAGCTTAGGTACAGGGATTTTGGGCAATCAGCCCCAGCATTTT
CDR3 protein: CASSLGTGILGNQPQHF

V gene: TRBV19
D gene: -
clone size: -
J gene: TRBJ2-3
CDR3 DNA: TGTGCCAGTACCCTCGGGTCTCCCGGGGCAGATACGCAGTATTTT
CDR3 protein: CASTLGSPGADTQYF

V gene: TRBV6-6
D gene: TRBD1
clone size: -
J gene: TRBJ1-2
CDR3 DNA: TGTGCCAGCAAATCGGACAGGGAGATCGGAGGCTACACCTTC
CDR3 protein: CASKSDREIGGYTF

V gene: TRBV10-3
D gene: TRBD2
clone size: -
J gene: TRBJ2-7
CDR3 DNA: TGTGCCATCAGTGGTGGACTAGACGGCGAGCAGTACTTC
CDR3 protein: CAISGGLDGEQYF

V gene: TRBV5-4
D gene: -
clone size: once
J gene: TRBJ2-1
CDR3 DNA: TGTGCCAGCAGCTTGATCGGCAGGGGAGCCTACAATGAGCAGTTCTTC
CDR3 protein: CASSLIGRGAYNEQFF

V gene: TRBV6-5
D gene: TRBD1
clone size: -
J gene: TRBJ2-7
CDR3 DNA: TGTGCCAGCAGTTTGACAGGGAACTACGAGCAGTACTTC
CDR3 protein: CASSLTGNYEQYF

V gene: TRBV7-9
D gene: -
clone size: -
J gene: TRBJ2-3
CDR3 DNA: TGTGCCAGCAGTCCTACCACAGATACGCAGTATTTT
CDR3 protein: CASSPTTDTQYF

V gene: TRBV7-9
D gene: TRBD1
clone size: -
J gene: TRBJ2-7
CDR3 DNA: TGTGCCAGCAGCCACGGGGACAGGCGAACTACGAGGCAGTACTTC
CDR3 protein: CASSHGDRRTTRQYF

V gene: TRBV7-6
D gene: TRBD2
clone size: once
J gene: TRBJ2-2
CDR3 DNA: TGTGCCAGCAGCTCCCAGGTAGCGGGAGGGTCGAACACCGGGGAGCTGTTTTTT
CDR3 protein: CASSSQVAGGSNTGELFF